Given below is one T cell receptor (beta chain) in context. The antigen remains undetermined. The sample is drawn from a study of naive and memory T cell subsets. The study, taken as a whole, reports: RNA-based TCR counts may shift with T cell activation and differentiation. Naive repertoires, especially CD8, held a few larger clonotypes, possibly memory cells re-expressing CD45RA.

CDR1 MNHEY and CDR2 SVGAGI come from the germline V gene. The length of the CDR3 is 14 residues. V was pared by 5 bases and J by 1 base, with 11 bases between. An equimolar mix of two oligonucleotides served as the beta constant-region primer for TRBC1 and TRBC2. Ligated cDNA was amplified by four rounds of PCR with nested alpha and beta constant-region primers and SP2. Ligation attached a single-stranded oligonucleotide with a 12-nucleotide UMI and the SP2 primer to the cDNA 3' end. One entry per CDR3 protein, called by TCRdb with MiXCR from the UMI-ligation and nested PCR reads. The table includes roughly 140,000 distinct CDR3 sequences, approximately 20% detected once.

This clonotype originated in a human donor in good health. The genes are TRBV6-5 and TRBJ2-5, with D possibly matching TRBD1 (5 bases). The sequencing input was naive CD8+ T cells from blood. The CDR3: CASSLTGVQETQYF. The CDR3 bases are TGTGCCAGCAGTCTAACAGGAGTCCAAGAGACCCAGTACTTC.